This TCR beta chain was sequenced during a study of response to subunit inactivated influenza vaccine. Overall study results and limits: Each seasonal influenza vaccination recruits few new T cells, the authors suggested.

This clonotype was observed at least ten times. Its target is unknown. TCRdb re-derived calls from the RT-PCR reads in MiXCR, one entry per CDR3 protein. Of roughly 290,000 distinct CDR3 sequences in the sample, around a fifth were seen once. This CDR3 has 14 residues. The germline V gene has CDR1 MNHNS and CDR2 SASEGT. V lost 3 bases, J lost 6 bases, and 9 bases lay in between. The rearrangement links TRBV6-1 to TRBJ1-6; maybe TRBD1 (5 bases). The sequenced sample was PBMCs from blood, obtained 21 months after vaccination. This TCR came from a man between 50 and 70 years old who received an inactivated influenza vaccine. In DNA form, the CDR3 reads TGTGCCAGCAGTGACCGGGGCCTTAATTCACCCCTCCACTTT. Its translation is CASSDRGLNSPLHF.